This TCR beta chain is drawn from a study of T cell repertoires in cytomegalovirus infection. General study findings and limits: People with CMV and the relevant HLA were identified by cumulative public TCR beta family frequency.

The CDR3 totals 14 residues. Germline CDR1 reads MNHEY; CDR2 reads SVGAGI. V shed 0 bases and J shed 0 bases, with 5 bases lying between them. From the reads, TCRdb called clonotypes with MiXCR, one entry per CDR3 protein. Here the sample spans 150,000 to 200,000 distinct CDR3 sequences, approximately 21% being singletons. In regard to this clonotype: Its target is not known.

The specimen was CD8+ T cells from cultured PBMCs, collected from culture after CMV antigen stimulation. V usage is TRBV6-5 and J usage is TRBJ1-1, with D unclear. The sequence was collected from a human donor in good health (CMV status not recorded). Some clones in this sample may be carry-over from other donors' samples. Written as DNA, the CDR3 is TGTGCCAGCAGTTACTCTACTATGAACACTGAAGCTTTCTTT. It yields the protein CASSYSTMNTEAFF.